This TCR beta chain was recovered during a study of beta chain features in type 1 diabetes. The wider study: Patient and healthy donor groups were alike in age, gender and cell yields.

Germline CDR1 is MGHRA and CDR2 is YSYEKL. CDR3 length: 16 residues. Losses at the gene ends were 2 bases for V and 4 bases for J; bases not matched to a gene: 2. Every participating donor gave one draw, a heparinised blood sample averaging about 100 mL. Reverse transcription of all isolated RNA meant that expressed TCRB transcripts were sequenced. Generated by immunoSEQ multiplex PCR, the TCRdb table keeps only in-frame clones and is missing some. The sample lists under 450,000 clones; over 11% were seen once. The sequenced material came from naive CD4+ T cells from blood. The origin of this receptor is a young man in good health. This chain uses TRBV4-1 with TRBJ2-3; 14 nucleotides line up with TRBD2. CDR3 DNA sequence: TGCGCCAGCAGCCAACGACTAGCGGGGGGGTCAGATACGCAGTATTTT. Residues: CASSQRLAGGSDTQYF.